This passage covers 10 T cell receptor beta chains from one sample sequenced in a study of T cell changes during pregnancy in multiple sclerosis (dated by TCRdb to the late 2010s). Library method: the immunoSEQ multiplex PCR assay. TCRdb carries this immuneACCESS record with in-frame sequences only. Its versions omit some clonotypes, under half of them owing to an unresolved V gene in the studies checked, with the rest unexplained. A total of about 18,000 clones appear in this sample, 84% of them only once. Roughly a sixth of the sample lies in the top ten. Specimen: CD8+ T cells from peripheral blood mononuclear cells, collected in the third trimester of pregnancy. All receptors come from a female donor in good health, enrolled as a control in a pregnancy study.

This clone has just a few counts. The rearrangement links TRBV2 to TRBJ1-2; tentative D call: TRBD1 (6 bases). CDR1 is SNHLY, CDR2 FYNNEI, per germline. The CDR3 has 11 amino acids. Trimming cost V 10 bases and J 8 bases, with 14 bases left between them. CDR3 nucleotide sequence: TGTGCCATACATCAGGGGTCGGGCTACACCTTC. Protein product: CAIHQGSGYTF. The full variable domain, rest sourced from reference TRBV2 and TRBJ1-2, is EPEVTQTPSHQVTQMGQEVILRCVPISNHLYFYWYRQILGQKVEFLVSFYNNEISEKSEIFDDQFSVERPDGSNFTLKIRSTKLEDSAMYFCAIHQGSGYTFGSGTRLTVV.

The chain joins TRBV6-5 to TRBJ2-1; D call uncertain. Germline V lookup: CDR1 MNHEY, CDR2 SVGAGI. The ends were cut back, 2 bases at V and 5 bases at J, with 16 bases in the middle. The CDR3 sequence is 16 residues long. The CDR3 is CASSYSREMSDNEQFF. The CDR3 bases are TGTGCCAGCAGTTACAGTCGAGAAATGTCTGACAATGAGCAGTTCTTC.

This clone has just one count. The rearrangement uses TRBV27 and TRBJ1-5, with TRBD1 matching 11 bases. The V gene's germline CDR1 is MNHEY and CDR2 SMNVEV (reference sequence). Germline trimming cut 6 bases from V and 5 bases from J; bases unmatched to any gene: 6. This CDR3 is 15 amino acids long. This CDR3 is CASSFGTGGDQPQHF. Here the CDR3 DNA reads TGTGCCAGCAGCTTCGGGACAGGGGGTGATCAGCCCCAGCATTTT.

The chain couples TRBV6-6 to TRBJ1-5; 7 bases line up with TRBD1. The ends lost 4 bases at V and 3 bases at J; junction bases unmatched: 6. Germline assignment: CDR1 MNHNY and CDR2 SVGAGI (reference sequence). The CDR3 has 15 residues. CDR3 sequence: CASSWITGDNQPQHF. The CDR3 DNA follows: TGTGCCAGCAGTTGGATCACAGGGGACAATCAGCCCCAGCATTTT.

This clone has just a few counts. The chain recombines TRBV19 with TRBJ1-1; D is undetermined. V was shortened by 9 bases and J by 10 bases, with 6 bases between the two germline ends. This CDR3 region has 8 residues. Per germline, CDR1 LNHDA and CDR2 SQIVND (reference sequence). DNA for the CDR3: TGTGCCAGCGAGGGAGCTTTCTTT. This translates into CASEGAFF.

The chain links TRBV27 to TRBJ1-2; 8 bases fit TRBD1. Germline values: CDR1 MNHEY, CDR2 SMNVEV (reference sequence). The CDR3 consists of 17 residues. The ends lost 4 bases at V and 3 bases at J; junction bases unmatched: 13. As DNA, the CDR3 is TGTGCCAGCAGTTCGATTACCTCCGGACAGGGAGACTATGGCTACACCTTC. Encoded protein: CASSSITSGQGDYGYTF.

The chain employs TRBV30 and TRBJ2-7; D is uncertain. The CDR3 is 14 residues long. Between the trimmed V and J ends, which lost 0 bases and 0 bases, there was a span of 9 bases. Germline loops: CDR1 GTSNPN, CDR2 SVGIG (reference sequence). CDR3 region: CAWSVLRVSYEQYF. The CDR3 nucleotides are TGTGCCTGGAGTGTACTTCGGGTCTCCTACGAGCAGTACTTC.

The gene calls are TRBV30 and TRBJ2-7; TRBD1 is a possible D gene (6 bases). The CDR3 length is 13 residues. Deletions cut 2 bases from V and 5 bases from J, with 13 bases between. From germline, CDR1 is GTSNPN and CDR2 SVGIG (reference sequence). CDR3 region: CAWSMDSNHEQYF. CDR3 bases: TGTGCCTGGAGTATGGACAGTAACCACGAGCAGTACTTC.

The chain carries TRBV5-6 and TRBJ2-7; TRBD1 is a possible D gene (5 bases). Between the trimmed V and J ends, which lost 4 bases and 0 bases, there was a span of 11 bases. The CDR3 is made up of 14 amino acids. Germline CDR1 reads SGHDT; CDR2 reads YYEEEE. The CDR3 coding sequence is TGTGCCAGCAGCCCCAGGGCGCTCTCCTACGAGCAGTACTTC. Encoded protein: CASSPRALSYEQYF.

The gene calls are TRBV28 and TRBJ2-3, with D maybe TRBD2 (6 bases). V was pared by 4 bases and J by 3 bases, with 20 bases between. This CDR3 comprises 17 residues. From germline, CDR1 is MDHEN and CDR2 SYDVKM. The CDR3 is CASSSMAGGEETDTQYF. The CDR3 DNA reads as TGTGCCAGCAGTTCCATGGCCGGGGGAGAGGAGACAGATACGCAGTATTTT.